What follows are 19 T cell receptor beta chains derived from one specimen sequenced in a study of blood T cell repertoires in COVID-19. TCRdb's table, derived via immunoSEQ multiplex PCR, lists solely in-frame clones and lacks some. The sample contains about 240,000 clones, about 91% of which appear only once. Sequences were obtained from PBMCs or T cells enriched from blood (not recorded which). The receptors shown here come from a woman between 25 and 40 years old with acute COVID-19.

The chain uses TRBV12-5 and TRBJ2-6, with D perhaps TRBD1 (5 bases). CDR1 is LGHNT and CDR2 is FRNRAP in the germline V gene. The CDR3 spans 15 residues. Trimming shortened V by 6 bases and J by 0 bases, and 9 bases separated the two germline ends. CDR3 nucleotides: TGTGCTAGTGGCGACAGTGCCTCTGGGGCCAACGTCCTGACTTTC. This codes for CASGDSASGANVLTF.

CDR3 sequence (DNA): TGTGCCAGTAGTGGACATTGGGACATGCTTGCGGATCAGCCCCAGCATTTT. It encodes CASSGHWDMLADQPQHF. This chain links TRBV19 with TRBJ1-5; D perhaps matches TRBD1 (6 bases). The CDR3 totals 17 residues. Germline assignment: CDR1 LNHDA and CDR2 SQIVND (reference sequence). The germline V and J ends were trimmed by 5 bases and 5 bases, with 22 bases remaining between them. Supplemented by reference TRBV19 and TRBJ1-5, the full variable domain reads DGGITQSPKYLFRKEGQNVTLSCEQNLNHDAMYWYRQDPGQGLRLIYYSQIVNDFQKGDIAEGYSVSREKKESFPLTVTSAQKNPTAFYLCASSGHWDMLADQPQHFGDGTRLSIL.

J is TRBJ1-5 and V is TRBV6-2 or TRBV6-3; no clear D. The CDR3 spans 14 residues. Germline CDR1 and CDR2: MNHEY and SVGEGT. Trimming shortened V by 2 bases and J by 2 bases, and 7 bases separated the two germline ends. CDR3 protein: CASSYTAGNQPQHF. The CDR3 nucleotides are TGTGCCAGCAGTTACACAGCTGGCAATCAGCCCCAGCATTTT.

The table lists this clone with a few counts. V gene TRBV5-4 combines with J gene TRBJ1-1, with D perhaps matching TRBD1 (6 bases). Trimming stripped 3 bases from V and 5 bases from J, with 11 bases between. Germline lookup yields CDR1 SGHNT and CDR2 YYREEE (reference sequence). The CDR3 loop spans 13 amino acids. The CDR3 nucleotides read TGTGCCAGCAGCTCAAAACAGGGTACTGAAGCTTTCTTT. This sequence encodes CASSSKQGTEAFF.

V is TRBV11-2 and J is TRBJ2-1; 14 positions agree with TRBD2. CDR1 SGHAT and CDR2 FQNNGV come from the germline V gene. The CDR3 sequence is 14 residues long. V dropped 4 bases and J dropped 7; count of bases not matched to a gene: 0. The CDR3 bases are TGTGCCAGCAGCTGGACTAGCGGGGGGAATGAGCAGTTCTTC. As protein: CASSWTSGGNEQFF.

The rearrangement links TRBV5-1 to TRBJ2-3, with a weak D call TRBD1 (5 bases). Germline CDR1 reads SGHRS; CDR2 reads YFSETQ. CDR3 size: 16 residues. V was cut by 4 bases and J by 0 bases, with 15 bases left in between. The CDR3 coding sequence is TGCGCCAGCAGCCCCCTCCCGACAGATAGCACAGATACGCAGTATTTT. Protein product: CASSPLPTDSTDTQYF. Combining the CDR3 with reference TRBV5-1 and TRBJ2-3 gives the whole variable domain KAGVTQTPRYLIKTRGQQVTLSCSPISGHRSVSWYQQTPGQGLQFLFEYFSETQRNKGNFPGRFSGRQFSNSRSEMNVSTLELGDSALYLCASSPLPTDSTDTQYFGPGTRLTVL.

CDR3 in amino acids: CASKKDRAGDEKLFF. The CDR3 region has the DNA TGTGCCAGCAAAAAGGACAGGGCGGGGGATGAAAAACTGTTTTTT. The gene calls are TRBV2 and TRBJ1-4, with 8 bases matching TRBD1. V trimming: 7 bases; J trimming: 6 bases; junction bases outside the gene matches: 10. This CDR3 has 15 residues. Germline CDR1 and CDR2: SNHLY and FYNNEI.

The chain couples TRBV30 to TRBJ1-6; 9 nucleotides agree with TRBD1. This CDR3 is built from 13 residues. V lost 3 bases to trimming and J lost 7 bases; unmatched junction nucleotides: 1. CDR1 is GTSNPN, CDR2 SVGIG, per germline (reference sequence). The CDR3 reads CAWSGQGNSPLHF. DNA for the CDR3: TGTGCCTGGAGCGGACAGGGGAATTCACCCCTCCACTTT.

The chain has TRBV6-4 and TRBJ2-6; tentative D call: TRBD2 (7 bases). Between the trimmed V and J ends, which lost 5 bases and 4 bases, there was a span of 15 bases. Germline V gene sequence: CDR1 MRHNA, CDR2 SNTAGT. This CDR3 comprises 16 residues. The DNA for the CDR3 is TGTGCCAGCAGTTACGGGGGGCCTGCCGGGGCCAACGTCCTGACTTTC. Translated, it gives CASSYGGPAGANVLTF.

The chain joins TRBV10-1 to TRBJ2-3; D remains ambiguous. V was clipped by 3 bases and J by 0 bases, with 13 bases between them. CDR3 length: 16 amino acids. Germline V gene sequence: CDR1 WNHNN, CDR2 SYGVQD (reference sequence). CDR3 sequence (DNA): TGCGCCAGCAGTGATAGTTCCGAGCCTAGCACAGATACGCAGTATTTT. It encodes CASSDSSEPSTDTQYF.

This chain uses TRBV25-1 with TRBJ1-5; no firm D call. This CDR3 comprises 14 residues. Trimming shortened V by 0 bases and J by 4 bases, and 7 bases separated the two germline ends. Per germline, CDR1 MGHDK and CDR2 SYGVNS. The CDR3 region is CASSEYSQNQPQHF. The CDR3 DNA reads TGTGCCAGCAGTGAATATTCCCAAAATCAGCCCCAGCATTTT.

This clone was counted only a few times. The rearrangement links TRBV6-1 to TRBJ1-2; weak D call: TRBD1 (6 bases). Per germline, CDR1 MNHNS and CDR2 SASEGT. V was clipped by 1 base and J by 0 bases, with 6 bases between them. This CDR3 is 14 amino acids long. The CDR3 DNA reads TGTGCCAGCAGTGAAGGGACAGCTAACTATGGCTACACCTTC. It encodes CASSEGTANYGYTF.

As regards this clone: Other DNA sequences in this sample translate to the same CDR3. V gene TRBV6-5 combines with J gene TRBJ1-5; 8 positions match TRBD1. Germline CDR1 and CDR2: MNHEY and SVGAGI. The CDR3 has 14 residues. The trim removed 4 bases at V and 2 bases at J, leaving 1 base unmatched. The CDR3 nucleotides read TGTGCCAGCAGTTCGGGACAGGGCAATCAGCCCCAGCATTTT. Translating gives CASSSGQGNQPQHF.

The count of this clone is one. V is TRBV15 and J is TRBJ2-7, with 7 bases fitting TRBD1. Germline lookup yields CDR1 LNHNV and CDR2 YYDKDF (reference sequence). The V and J ends lost 0 bases and 5 bases, in that order; junction bases with no gene match: 10. The CDR3 spans 16 residues. The CDR3 DNA sequence: TGTGCCACCAGCAGAGATGGAGCGACAGGGATCCACGAGCAGTACTTC. It is translated as CATSRDGATGIHEQYF.

The chain links TRBV7-2 to TRBJ2-1; the match to TRBD2 covers 12 bases. This CDR3 comprises 16 residues. Trimming removed 5 bases from V and 9 bases from J; junction bases left unmatched: 11. CDR1 is SGHTA, CDR2 FQGNSA, per germline. The CDR3 coding sequence is TGTGCCAGCAGCCCCTCCCTAGCGGGGGGGCCTGGTGAGCAGTTCTTC. The encoded protein is CASSPSLAGGPGEQFF.

This rearrangement joins TRBV5-1 to TRBJ1-1; tentative D call: TRBD1 (5 bases). The V end was cut by 2 bases, the J end by 0 bases, with 8 bases between. The CDR3 covers 14 residues. CDR1 and CDR2 from the germline V gene are SGHRS and YFSETQ. CDR3 residues: CASSFGAMNTEAFF. The DNA for the CDR3 is TGCGCCAGCAGCTTTGGGGCCATGAACACTGAAGCTTTCTTT.

The rearrangement uses TRBV4-1 and TRBJ1-3, with a weak D call TRBD1 (6 bases). Trimming shortened V by 1 base and J by 9 bases, and 16 bases separated the two germline ends. The V gene's germline CDR1 is MGHRA and CDR2 YSYEKL. CDR3 size: 15 residues. This CDR3 reads CASSQGYRDGSTIYF. The DNA of the CDR3 is TGCGCCAGCAGCCAAGGCTACAGGGATGGTAGCACCATATATTTT.

The rearrangement joins TRBV19 to TRBJ2-1; the match to TRBD1 covers 8 bases. Losses at the gene ends were 1 base for V and 9 bases for J; bases not matched to a gene: 11. CDR3 length: 16 amino acids. Germline V gene lookup returns CDR1 LNHDA and CDR2 SQIVND (reference sequence). The CDR3 is CASSIVPGQVKSEQFF. DNA of the CDR3: TGTGCCAGTAGTATAGTCCCGGGACAGGTAAAAAGTGAGCAGTTCTTC.

J is TRBJ2-7 and V is TRBV21-1; TRBD2 was called by the table and not checked on the DNA. TRBV21-1 is a documented pseudogene. The length of the CDR3 is 15 residues. The CDR3 bases are TGTGCCAGCAGCAAAAGGGCGGGGGAAGACTACGAGCAGTACTTC. Translation gives CASSKRAGEDYEQYF.